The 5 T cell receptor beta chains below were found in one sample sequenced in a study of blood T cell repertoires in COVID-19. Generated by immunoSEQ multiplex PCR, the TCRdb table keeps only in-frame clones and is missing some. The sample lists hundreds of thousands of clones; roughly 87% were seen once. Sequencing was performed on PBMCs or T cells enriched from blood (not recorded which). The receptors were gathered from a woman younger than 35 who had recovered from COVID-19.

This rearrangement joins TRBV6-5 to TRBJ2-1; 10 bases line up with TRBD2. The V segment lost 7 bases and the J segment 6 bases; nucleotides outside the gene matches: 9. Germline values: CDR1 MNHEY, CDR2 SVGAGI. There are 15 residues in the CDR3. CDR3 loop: CASTYGAGGPNEQFF. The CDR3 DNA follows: TGTGCCAGCACCTACGGAGCGGGAGGGCCCAATGAGCAGTTCTTC.

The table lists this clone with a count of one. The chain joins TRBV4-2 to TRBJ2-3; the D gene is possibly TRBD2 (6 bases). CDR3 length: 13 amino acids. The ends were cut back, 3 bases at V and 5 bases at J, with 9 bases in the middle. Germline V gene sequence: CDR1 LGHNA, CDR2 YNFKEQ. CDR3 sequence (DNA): TGTGCCAGCAGCCAGCGCGGGGAAGATACGCAGTATTTT. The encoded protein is CASSQRGEDTQYF.

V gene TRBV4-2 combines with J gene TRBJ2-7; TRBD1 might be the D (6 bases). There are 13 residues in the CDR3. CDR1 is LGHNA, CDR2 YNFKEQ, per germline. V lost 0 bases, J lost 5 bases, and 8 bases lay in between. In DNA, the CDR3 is TGTGCCAGCAGCCAAGAGGGGGCGGACGAGCAGTACTTC. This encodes CASSQEGADEQYF.

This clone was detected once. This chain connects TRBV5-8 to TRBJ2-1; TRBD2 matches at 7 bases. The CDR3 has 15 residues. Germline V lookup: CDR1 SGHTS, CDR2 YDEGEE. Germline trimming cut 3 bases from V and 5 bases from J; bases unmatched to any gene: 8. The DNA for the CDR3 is TGTGCCAGCAGCTGGAAGCGGGGACTTGACAATGAGCAGTTCTTC. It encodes CASSWKRGLDNEQFF.

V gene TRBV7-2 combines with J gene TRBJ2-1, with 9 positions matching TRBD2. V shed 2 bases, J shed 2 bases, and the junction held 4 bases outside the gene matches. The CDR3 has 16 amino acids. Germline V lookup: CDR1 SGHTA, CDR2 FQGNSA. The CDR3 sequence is CASSLWASGTYNEQFF. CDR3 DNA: TGTGCCAGCAGCTTATGGGCTAGCGGGACCTACAATGAGCAGTTCTTC.